Sequencing of this TCR beta chain was carried out in a study of blood T cell repertoires in COVID-19. The wider study: Samples came from the United States, Italy and Spain, spanning acute and convalescent COVID-19. In each case, the material was cDNA or gDNA derived from T cells, B-cell-depleted T cells, or PBMCs.

Only in-frame clones appear in the TCRdb table, and some are missing; sequencing was by immunoSEQ multiplex PCR. Of nearly 300,000 clones listed, about four fifths were seen once; the top ten hold roughly 1.5%. A few counts support this clone. Germline loops: CDR1 SGHAT, CDR2 FQNNGV. Deletions cut 1 base from V and 4 bases from J, with 7 bases between. The length of the CDR3 is 14 residues. The sequencing input was peripheral blood. This sequence was found in a human donor with COVID-19, enrolled during active disease. The donor label of this sample is uncertain. The chain combines TRBV11-2 with TRBJ2-2, with D hard to call. In DNA, the CDR3 is TGTGCCAGCAGCTTAGTTCGCAGCACCGGGGAGCTGTTTTTT. It codes for CASSLVRSTGELFF.